This TCR beta chain is from a study of T cell repertoires in cytomegalovirus infection (dated by TCRdb to between 2018 and 2021). Regarding the complete study: Recently identified HLA-C-restricted CMV epitopes, whose presentation resists viral immunomodulation, were targeted by peptide stimulations together with well-studied HLA-B-restricted epitopes. The HLA type of each donor mattered for the analysis, because public TCR beta signatures pointed to carriage of CMV infection along with the matching HLA type. What the authors observed across the whole study: In the ex vivo response, HLA-C-restricted CMV-specific TCR beta clonotypes were dominant, and in two of eight donors the single most frequent clonotype came from this HLA-C-restricted group. Cumulative frequency of public TCR beta family members discriminated carriers of CMV infection plus the relevant HLA type in this cohort and an independent approximately 370-donor cohort.

CDR1 is given as SEHNR and CDR2 as FQNEAQ, both from the germline V gene (reference sequence). Ends trimmed: V by 7 bases, J by 1 base; bases unmatched to a gene: 12. Including cysteine and phenylalanine, the CDR3 has 17 amino acids. Of the read, only the CDR3 DNA is kept; its 51 bases are in frame from base 1. Sequenced using an Illumina HiSeq 1500. The public reads were quality trimmed at Q25 with fastp and then assembled into clones with MiXCR by TCRdb, keeping productive beta chains. Every entry covers one CDR3 protein and lists the most common genes and DNA from its rows. Here the sample has fewer than 1,000,000 distinct CDR3 sequences; approximately 30% occur a single time. The ten largest clones add up to around an eighth of the sample. As regards this clonotype: Its antigen remains undetermined. Base qualities are missing; no much larger clone stands one base away.

The intended sense of this specimen's treatment or condition label: in vitro stimulation with specific CMV peptide epitopes to enrich CMV-specific T cells. The specimen comprised cultured CD8+ T cells from PBMCs, sampled from culture after CMV antigen stimulation. The source is a human donor in good health (CMV status not recorded). Some clones in this sample may be carry-over from other donors' samples. This sequence uses TRBV7-9 and TRBJ2-1, and 8 bases in between align with TRBD2. The nucleotide sequence reads TGTGCCAGCACACCGCCGGGGGGCGGGAGGTCCTACAATGAGCAGTTCTTC. Its translation is CASTPPGGGRSYNEQFF.